This T cell receptor (beta chain) was captured in a study of T cells in Graves' hyperthyroidism and ophthalmopathy. On the study more broadly: Initial diagnosis, before any treatment, was when peripheral blood was collected.

Turning to this clonotype: No antigen is known for it.

Hyperthyroidism patients were newly diagnosed, had disease duration under 2 months, and were aged 18 to 65 years. Uncontrolled infections, other autoimmune diseases, pregnancy or lactation led to exclusion of patients. Per the germline V gene, CDR1 is SNHLY and CDR2 is FYNNEI. This CDR3 is built from 15 residues. The germline V and J ends were trimmed by 6 bases and 2 bases, with 17 bases remaining between them. Amplification yielded TCR beta CDR3 regions, with RNA transcripts as the source. An initial round of RT-PCR targeting the TCR CDR3 relied on the HTBI primer set. TCRdb reprocessed the multiplex PCR reads via MiXCR and lists one record per CDR3 protein. Of some 800,000 distinct CDR3 sequences in the sample, more than 30% were seen once. Study-wide results and limits: Ophthalmopathy prediction by the model preceded onset by a median about 6.3 months.

The sequencing sample was made of blood. The chain links TRBV2 to TRBJ2-7; D perhaps matches TRBD2 (7 bases). This clonotype was sampled from a man younger than 30 with Graves' hyperthyroidism. This CDR3 is CASRSGRGAPYEQYF. The CDR3 DNA reads as TGTGCCAGCAGGTCGGGTCGGGGGGCCCCCTACGAGCAGTACTTC.